This T cell receptor beta chain came from a study of T cells in Graves' hyperthyroidism and ophthalmopathy. This clonotype has a count of ten or more. Antigen: not known. Germline CDR1 is MGHRA and CDR2 is YSYEKL. This CDR3 has 15 residues. V trimming: 3 bases; J trimming: 8 bases; junction bases outside the gene matches: 9. Overall study findings and caveats: Most thyroid clonotypes that were expanded above 0.001 also turned up in blood. Through a model of 13 V-J features, ophthalmopathy was separated from stable hyperthyroidism.

TCR beta CDR3 regions were amplified from RNA. During a first-round RT-PCR of the TCR CDR3, the HTBI primer set was used. TCRdb re-called the multiplex PCR reads with MiXCR, one entry per CDR3 protein. The data show almost 600,000 distinct CDR3 sequences, approximately 44% seen once. This sequence was found in a woman between 18 and 29 years old with Graves' hyperthyroidism. The chain uses TRBV4-1 and TRBJ2-7, with 11 bases identical to TRBD2. Sequencing input: peripheral blood or thyroid tissue (not recorded which). CDR3 loop: CASSHLATSGIKQYF. CDR3 nucleotide sequence: TGCGCCAGCAGCCACTTGGCGACTAGCGGGATAAAGCAGTACTTC.